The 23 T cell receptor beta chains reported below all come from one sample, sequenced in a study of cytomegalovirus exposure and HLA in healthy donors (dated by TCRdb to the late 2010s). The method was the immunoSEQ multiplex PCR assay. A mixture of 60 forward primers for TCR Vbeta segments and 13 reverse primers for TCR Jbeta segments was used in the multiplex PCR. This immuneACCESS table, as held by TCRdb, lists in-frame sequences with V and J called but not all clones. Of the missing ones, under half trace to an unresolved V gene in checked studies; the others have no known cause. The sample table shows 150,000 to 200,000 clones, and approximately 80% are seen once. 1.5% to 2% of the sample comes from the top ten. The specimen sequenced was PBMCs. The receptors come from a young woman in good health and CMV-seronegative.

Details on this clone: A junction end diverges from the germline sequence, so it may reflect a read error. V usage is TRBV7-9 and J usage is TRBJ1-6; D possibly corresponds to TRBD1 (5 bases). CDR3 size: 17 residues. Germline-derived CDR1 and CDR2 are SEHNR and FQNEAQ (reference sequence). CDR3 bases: TGTTCCAGCAGCTTAGCGGAAGGGGTCGGCTATAATTCACCCCTCCACTTT. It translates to CSSSLAEGVGYNSPLHF.

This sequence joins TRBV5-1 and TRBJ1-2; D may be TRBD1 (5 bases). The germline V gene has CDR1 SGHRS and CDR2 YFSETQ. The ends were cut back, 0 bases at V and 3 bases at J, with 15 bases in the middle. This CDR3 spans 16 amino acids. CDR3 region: CASSLAYRTKHYGYTF. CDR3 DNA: TGCGCCAGCAGCTTGGCTTACAGGACAAAGCACTATGGCTACACCTTC.

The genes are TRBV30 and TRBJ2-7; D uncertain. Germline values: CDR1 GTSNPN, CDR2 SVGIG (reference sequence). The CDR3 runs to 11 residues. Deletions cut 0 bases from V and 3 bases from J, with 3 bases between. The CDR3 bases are TGTGCCTGGAGTGTACTCTACGAGCAGTACTTC. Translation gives CAWSVLYEQYF.

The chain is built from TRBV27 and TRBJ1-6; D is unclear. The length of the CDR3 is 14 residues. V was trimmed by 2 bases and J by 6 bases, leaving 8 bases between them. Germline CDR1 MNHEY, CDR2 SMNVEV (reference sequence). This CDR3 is CASSLPGVNSPLHF. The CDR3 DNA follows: TGTGCCAGCAGTTTACCCGGGGTTAATTCACCCCTCCACTTT.

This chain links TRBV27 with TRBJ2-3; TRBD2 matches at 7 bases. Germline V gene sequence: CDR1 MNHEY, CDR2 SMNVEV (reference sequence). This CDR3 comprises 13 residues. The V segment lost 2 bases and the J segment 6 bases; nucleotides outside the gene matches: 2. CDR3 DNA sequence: TGTGCCAGCAGTTTAACAGCGGGGGATACGCAGTATTTT. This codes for CASSLTAGDTQYF.

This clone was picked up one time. CDR3 sequence: CATSRGDRDGYTF. In nucleotides, the CDR3 is TGTGCCACCAGCAGAGGGGACAGGGACGGCTACACCTTC. V and J are TRBV15 and TRBJ1-2; TRBD1 matches at 9 bases. Germline lookup yields CDR1 LNHNV and CDR2 YYDKDF (reference sequence). There are 13 residues in the CDR3. The V gene end was trimmed by 1 base and the J gene end by 8 bases; junction bases not matched to a gene: 2.

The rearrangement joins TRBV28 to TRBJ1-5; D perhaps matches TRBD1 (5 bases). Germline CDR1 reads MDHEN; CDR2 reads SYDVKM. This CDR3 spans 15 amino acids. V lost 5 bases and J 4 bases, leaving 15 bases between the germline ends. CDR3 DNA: TGTGCCAGCAGTGCCGCTGGGGCTGTAAATCAGCCCCAGCATTTT. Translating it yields CASSAAGAVNQPQHF.

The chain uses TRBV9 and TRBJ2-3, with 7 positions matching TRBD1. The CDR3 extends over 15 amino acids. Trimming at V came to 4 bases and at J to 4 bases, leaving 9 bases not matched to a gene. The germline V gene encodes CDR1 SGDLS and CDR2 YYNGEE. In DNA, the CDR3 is TGTGCCAGCAGCATCACTTCCGGGACAGCAGATACGCAGTATTTT. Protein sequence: CASSITSGTADTQYF.

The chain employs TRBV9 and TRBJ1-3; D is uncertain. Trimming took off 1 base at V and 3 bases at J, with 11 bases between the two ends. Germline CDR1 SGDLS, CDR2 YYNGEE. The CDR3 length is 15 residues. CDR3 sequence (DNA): TGTGCCAGCAGCGTATCCGGGAGCGATGGAAACACCATATATTTT. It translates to CASSVSGSDGNTIYF.

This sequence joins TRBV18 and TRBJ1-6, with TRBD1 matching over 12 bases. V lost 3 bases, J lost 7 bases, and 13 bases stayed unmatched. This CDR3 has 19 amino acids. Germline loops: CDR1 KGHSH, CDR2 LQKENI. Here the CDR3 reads CASSPQGQGATGLNSPLHF. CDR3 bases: TGTGCCAGCTCACCCCAGGGACAGGGGGCGACGGGCTTAAATTCACCCCTCCACTTT.

The CDR3 nucleotides read TGCGCCAGCAGAATGGGGGCAGGAAACACCATATATTTT. Translated: CASRMGAGNTIYF. The gene calls are TRBV5-1 and TRBJ1-3; D possibly corresponds to TRBD1 (6 bases). The CDR3 sequence is 13 residues long. Trimming shortened V by 5 bases and J by 4 bases, and 10 bases separated the two germline ends. The germline V gene encodes CDR1 SGHRS and CDR2 YFSETQ. Combining the CDR3 with reference TRBV5-1 and TRBJ1-3 gives the whole variable domain KAGVTQTPRYLIKTRGQQVTLSCSPISGHRSVSWYQQTPGQGLQFLFEYFSETQRNKGNFPGRFSGRQFSNSRSEMNVSTLELGDSALYLCASRMGAGNTIYFGEGSWLTVV.

The CDR3 DNA reads TGTGCCAGCTCACCCACAGGGGGTGGTAATGAAAAACTGTTTTTT. Translating it yields CASSPTGGGNEKLFF. The chain carries TRBV18 and TRBJ1-4; TRBD1 aligns across 8 bases. The CDR3 has 15 amino acids. Germline loops: CDR1 KGHSH, CDR2 LQKENI. J was trimmed by 4 bases and V by 3 bases; bases with no gene match: 4.

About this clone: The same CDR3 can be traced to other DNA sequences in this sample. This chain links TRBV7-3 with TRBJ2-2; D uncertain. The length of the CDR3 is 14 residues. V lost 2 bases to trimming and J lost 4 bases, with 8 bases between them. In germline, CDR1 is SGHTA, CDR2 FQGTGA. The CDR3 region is CASSLSGSTGELFF. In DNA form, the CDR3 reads TGTGCCAGCAGCTTATCAGGCAGCACCGGGGAGCTGTTTTTT.

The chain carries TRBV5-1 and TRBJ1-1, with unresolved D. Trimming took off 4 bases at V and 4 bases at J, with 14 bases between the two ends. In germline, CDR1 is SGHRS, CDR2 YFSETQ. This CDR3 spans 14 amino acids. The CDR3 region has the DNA TGCGCCAGCAGCCGATCCTCTGTGGCCACTGAAGCTTTCTTT. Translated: CASSRSSVATEAFF.

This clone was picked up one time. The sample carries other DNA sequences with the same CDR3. Here the CDR3 reads CASSPGQGTDTQYF. Written as DNA, the CDR3 is TGCGCCAGCAGCCCCGGACAGGGCACAGATACGCAGTATTTT. This chain links TRBV5-1 with TRBJ2-3, with 7 positions matching TRBD1. In germline, CDR1 is SGHRS, CDR2 YFSETQ. Trimming at V came to 4 bases and at J to 1 base, leaving 3 bases not matched to a gene. The CDR3 spans 14 residues.

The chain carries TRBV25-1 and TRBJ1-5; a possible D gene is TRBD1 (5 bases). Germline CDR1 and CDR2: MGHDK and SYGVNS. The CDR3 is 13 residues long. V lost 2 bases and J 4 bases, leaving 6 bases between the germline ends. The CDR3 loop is CASSEQGNQPQHF. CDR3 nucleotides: TGTGCCAGCAGTGAACAGGGAAATCAGCCCCAGCATTTT.

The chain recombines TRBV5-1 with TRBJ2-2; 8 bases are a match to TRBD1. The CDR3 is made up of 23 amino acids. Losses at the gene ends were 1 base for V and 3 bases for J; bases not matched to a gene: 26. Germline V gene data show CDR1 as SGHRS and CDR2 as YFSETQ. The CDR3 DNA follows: TGCGCCAGCAGCTTGTGGCAACCAGGGGGCGCGATTCCCTTCTACACCTACACCGGGGAGCTGTTTTTT. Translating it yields CASSLWQPGGAIPFYTYTGELFF.

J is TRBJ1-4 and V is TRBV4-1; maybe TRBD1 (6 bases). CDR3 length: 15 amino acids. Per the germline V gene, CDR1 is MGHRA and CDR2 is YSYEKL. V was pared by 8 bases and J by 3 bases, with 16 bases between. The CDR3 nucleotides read TGCGCCAGCGCCCGAAGGGGGACCTCTAATGAAAAACTGTTTTTT. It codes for CASARRGTSNEKLFF.

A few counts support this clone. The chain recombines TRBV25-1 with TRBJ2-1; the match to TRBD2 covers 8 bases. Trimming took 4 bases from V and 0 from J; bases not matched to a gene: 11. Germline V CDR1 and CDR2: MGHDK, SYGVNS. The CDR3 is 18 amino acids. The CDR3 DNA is TGTGCCAGCAGTGTGAAACCGGGACTAGTGAGCTCCTACAATGAGCAGTTCTTC. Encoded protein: CASSVKPGLVSSYNEQFF.

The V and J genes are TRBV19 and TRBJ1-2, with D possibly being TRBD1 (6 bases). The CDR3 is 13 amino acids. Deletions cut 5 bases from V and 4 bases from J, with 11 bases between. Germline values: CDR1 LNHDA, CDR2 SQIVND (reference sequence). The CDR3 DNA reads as TGTGCCAGTAGTTTTCCAGGGGTCTATGGCTACACCTTC. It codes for CASSFPGVYGYTF.

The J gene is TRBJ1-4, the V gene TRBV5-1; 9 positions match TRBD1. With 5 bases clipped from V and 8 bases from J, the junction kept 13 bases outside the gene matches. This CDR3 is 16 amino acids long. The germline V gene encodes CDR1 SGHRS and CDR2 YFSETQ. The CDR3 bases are TGCGCCAGCAGGAGAACAGGGGGCGTTCCTATAGAAAAACTGTTTTTT. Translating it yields CASRRTGGVPIEKLFF. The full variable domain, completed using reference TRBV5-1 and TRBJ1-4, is KAGVTQTPRYLIKTRGQQVTLSCSPISGHRSVSWYQQTPGQGLQFLFEYFSETQRNKGNFPGRFSGRQFSNSRSEMNVSTLELGDSALYLCASRRTGGVPIEKLFFGSGTQLSVL.

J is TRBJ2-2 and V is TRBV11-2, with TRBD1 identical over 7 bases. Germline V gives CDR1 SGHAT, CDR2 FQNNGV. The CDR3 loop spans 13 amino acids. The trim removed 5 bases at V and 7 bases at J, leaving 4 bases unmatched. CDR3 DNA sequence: TGTGCCAGCAGCACAAACAGGGGCGGGGAGCTGTTTTTT. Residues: CASSTNRGGELFF.

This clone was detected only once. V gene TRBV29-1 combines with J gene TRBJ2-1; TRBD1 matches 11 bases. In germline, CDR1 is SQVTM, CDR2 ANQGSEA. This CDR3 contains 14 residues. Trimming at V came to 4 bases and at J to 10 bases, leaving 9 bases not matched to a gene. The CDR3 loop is CSVGGQGGLREQFF. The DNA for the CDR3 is TGCAGCGTTGGGGGACAGGGGGGACTCAGGGAGCAGTTCTTC.